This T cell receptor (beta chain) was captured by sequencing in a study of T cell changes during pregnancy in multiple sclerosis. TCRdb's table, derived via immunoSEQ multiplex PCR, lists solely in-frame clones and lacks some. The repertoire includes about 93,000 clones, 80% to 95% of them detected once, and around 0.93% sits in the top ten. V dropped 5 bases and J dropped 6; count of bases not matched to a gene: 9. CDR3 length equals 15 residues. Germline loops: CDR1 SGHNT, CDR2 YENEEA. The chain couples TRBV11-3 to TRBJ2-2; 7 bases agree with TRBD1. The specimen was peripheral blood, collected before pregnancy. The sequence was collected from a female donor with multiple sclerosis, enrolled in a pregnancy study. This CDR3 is CASSPRTGKAGELFF. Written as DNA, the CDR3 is TGTGCCAGCAGCCCACGGACAGGCAAGGCCGGGGAGCTGTTTTTT. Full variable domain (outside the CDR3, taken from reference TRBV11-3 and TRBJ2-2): EAGVVQSPRYKIIEKKQPVAFWCNPISGHNTLYWYLQNLGQGPELLIRYENEEAVDDSQLPKDRFSAERLKGVDSTLKIQPAELGDSAVYLCASSPRTGKAGELFFGEGSRLTVL.